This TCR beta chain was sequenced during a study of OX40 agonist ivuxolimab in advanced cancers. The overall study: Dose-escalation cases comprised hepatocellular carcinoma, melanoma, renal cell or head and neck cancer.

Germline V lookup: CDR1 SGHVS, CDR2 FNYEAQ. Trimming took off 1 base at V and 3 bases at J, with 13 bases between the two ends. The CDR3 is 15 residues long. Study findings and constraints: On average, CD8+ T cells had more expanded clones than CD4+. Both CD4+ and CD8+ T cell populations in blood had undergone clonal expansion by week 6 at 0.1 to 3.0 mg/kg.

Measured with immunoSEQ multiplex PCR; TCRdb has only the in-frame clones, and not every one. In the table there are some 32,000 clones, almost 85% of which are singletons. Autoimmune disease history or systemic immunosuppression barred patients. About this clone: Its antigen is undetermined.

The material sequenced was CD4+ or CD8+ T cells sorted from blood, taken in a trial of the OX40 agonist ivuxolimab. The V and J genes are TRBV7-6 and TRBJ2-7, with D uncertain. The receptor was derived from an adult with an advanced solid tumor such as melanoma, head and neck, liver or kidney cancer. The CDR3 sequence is CASSLVIDSSYEQYF. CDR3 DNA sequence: TGTGCCAGCAGCTTAGTCATAGACTCCAGCTACGAGCAGTACTTC.